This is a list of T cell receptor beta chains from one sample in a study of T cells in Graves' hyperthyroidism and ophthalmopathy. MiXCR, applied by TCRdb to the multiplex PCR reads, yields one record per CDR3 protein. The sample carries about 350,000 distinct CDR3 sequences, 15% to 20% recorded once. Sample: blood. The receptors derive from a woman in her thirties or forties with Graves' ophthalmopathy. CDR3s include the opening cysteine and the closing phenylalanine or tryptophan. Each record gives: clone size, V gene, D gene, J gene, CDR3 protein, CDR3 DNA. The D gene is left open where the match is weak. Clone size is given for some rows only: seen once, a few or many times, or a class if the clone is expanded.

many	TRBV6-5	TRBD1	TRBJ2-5	CASSTNAGTGFTQYF	TGTGCCAGCAGCACCAACGCCGGGACAGGGTTTACCCAGTACTTC
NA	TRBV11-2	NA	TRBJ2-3	CASSLETFSTDTQYF	TGTGCCAGCAGCTTAGAAACATTTAGCACAGATACGCAGTATTTT
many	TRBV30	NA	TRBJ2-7	CAWSVLVEQYF	TGTGCCTGGAGTGTACTAGTCGAGCAGTACTTC
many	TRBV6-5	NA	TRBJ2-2	CASSYSGQELFF	TGTGCCAGCAGTTATTCCGGACAGGAGCTGTTTTTT
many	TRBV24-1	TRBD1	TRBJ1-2	CATSDLKSGQGREYGGYTF	TGTGCCACCAGTGATTTGAAAAGCGGACAGGGAAGAGAATATGGAGGCTACACCTTC
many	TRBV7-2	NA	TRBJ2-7	CASSLAGGRWEVEQYF	TGTGCCAGCAGCTTAGCCGGGGGCAGGTGGGAAGTCGAGCAGTACTTC
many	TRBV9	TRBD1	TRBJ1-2	CASRDGPGQENYGYTF	TGTGCCAGCAGAGACGGGCCGGGACAGGAAAACTATGGCTACACCTTC
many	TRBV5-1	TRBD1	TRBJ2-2	CASSPGTGGTGELFF	TGCGCCAGCAGCCCCGGGACAGGGGGCACCGGGGAGCTGTTTTTT
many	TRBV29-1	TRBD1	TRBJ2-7	CSVVGTGFEQYF	TGCAGCGTTGTGGGGACAGGGTTCGAGCAGTACTTC
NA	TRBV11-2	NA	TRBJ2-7	CASSLAEGSAYEQYF	TGTGCCAGCAGCTTAGCTGAGGGGTCCGCCTACGAGCAGTACTTC
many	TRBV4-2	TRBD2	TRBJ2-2	CASGSGRVTGELFF	TGTGCCAGCGGCAGCGGGAGAGTCACCGGGGAGCTGTTTTTT
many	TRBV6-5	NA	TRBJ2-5	CASRTQGYQETQYF	TGTGCCAGCAGGACACAGGGTTACCAAGAGACCCAGTACTTC
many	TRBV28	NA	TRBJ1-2	CASYQSGPTSYYGYTF	TGTGCCAGCTACCAATCGGGCCCCACATCTTACTATGGCTACACCTTC
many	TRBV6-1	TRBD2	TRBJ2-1	CASIFSGNYNEQFF	TGTGCCAGCATCTTTAGCGGGAACTACAATGAGCAGTTCTTC
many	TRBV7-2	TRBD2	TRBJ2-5	CASSLVTSGRQETQYF	TGTGCCAGCAGCTTAGTGACTAGCGGGAGGCAGGAGACCCAGTACTTC
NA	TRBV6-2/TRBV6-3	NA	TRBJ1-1	CASSYQGRNTEAFF	TGTGCCAGCAGTTACCAGGGGCGAAACACTGAAGCTTTCTTT
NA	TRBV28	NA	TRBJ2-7	CASSLLGGPESYEQYF	TGTGCCAGCAGTTTATTGGGGGGGCCTGAATCCTACGAGCAGTACTTC
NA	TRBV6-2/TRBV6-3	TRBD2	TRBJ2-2	CASSTLLAGDANTGELFF	TGTGCCAGCAGCACTCTCCTAGCGGGGGACGCGAACACCGGGGAGCTGTTTTTT
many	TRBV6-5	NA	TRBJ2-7	CASSSGTGWDEQYF	TGTGCCAGCAGTTCCGGGACGGGTTGGGACGAGCAGTACTTC
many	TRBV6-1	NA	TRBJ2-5	CASRDRGWYQETQYF	TGTGCCAGCAGGGATCGGGGGTGGTACCAAGAGACCCAGTACTTC
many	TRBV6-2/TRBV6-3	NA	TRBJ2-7	CASSSSIYEQYF	TGTGCCAGCAGTTCATCGATCTACGAGCAGTACTTC
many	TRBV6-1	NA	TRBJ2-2	CASSDFGTGELFF	TGTGCCAGCAGTGACTTCGGGACCGGGGAGCTGTTTTTT
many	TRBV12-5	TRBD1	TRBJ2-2	CASGFQGASTGELFF	TGTGCTAGTGGTTTTCAGGGGGCAAGCACCGGGGAGCTGTTTTTT
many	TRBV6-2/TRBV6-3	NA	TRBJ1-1	CASSYLSNTEAFF	TGTGCCAGCAGTTACTTGTCGAACACTGAAGCTTTCTTT
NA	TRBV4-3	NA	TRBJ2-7	CASSQDLWGEQYF	TGCGCCAGCAGCCAAGATTTGTGGGGCGAGCAGTACTTC
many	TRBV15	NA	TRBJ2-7	CATSREAGGSYEQYF	TGTGCCACCAGCAGAGAAGCCGGGGGTTCCTACGAGCAGTACTTC
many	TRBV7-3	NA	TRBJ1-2	CASSLLGSSGDGYTF	TGTGCCAGCAGCTTACTTGGGAGTAGCGGAGATGGCTACACCTTC
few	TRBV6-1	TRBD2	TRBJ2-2	CASSKSSGRAAGELFF	TGTGCCAGCAGTAAATCTAGCGGGAGGGCCGCCGGGGAGCTGTTTTTT